The 8 T cell receptor beta chains below were found in one sample sequenced in a study of T-cell memory formation after mild COVID-19. TCRdb reanalysed the 5' RACE reads using MiXCR and keeps one entry per CDR3 protein. The sample records over 55,000 distinct CDR3 sequences, 9% to 15% being singletons. Sequencing was performed on PBMCs or a T cell subset sorted from them (not recorded which). Source of these receptors: a man between 18 and 29 years old who had mild COVID-19 (a few samples of this study predate the infection). Cell type and time point are not known.

The V call is TRBV20-1, the J call TRBJ1-5; tentatively, D is TRBD1 (6 bases). Trimming removed 0 bases from V and 5 bases from J, with 14 bases in between. CDR1 DFQATT and CDR2 SNEGSKA come from the germline V gene (reference sequence). This CDR3 comprises 15 residues. The CDR3 spells CSAREAGAFDQPQHF. The CDR3 DNA reads TGCAGTGCTAGAGAGGCAGGGGCGTTCGATCAGCCCCAGCATTTT.

This clonotype appeared many times. CDR3 DNA: TGCGCCAGCAGCGCTCGGACTAGCGGGGTAAATGAGCAGTTCTTC. Translated: CASSARTSGVNEQFF. The chain recombines TRBV5-1 with TRBJ2-1, with 12 bases identical to TRBD2. This CDR3 has 15 amino acids. Germline V gives CDR1 SGHRS, CDR2 YFSETQ. V lost 4 bases to trimming and J lost 7 bases; unmatched junction nucleotides: 6. Based on the CDR3 plus reference TRBV5-1 and TRBJ2-1, the full variable domain is KAGVTQTPRYLIKTRGQQVTLSCSPISGHRSVSWYQQTPGQGLQFLFEYFSETQRNKGNFPGRFSGRQFSNSRSEMNVSTLELGDSALYLCASSARTSGVNEQFFGPGTRLTVL.

The V call is TRBV27, the J call TRBJ2-3; D is ambiguous. V was clipped by 3 bases and J by 6 bases, with 13 bases between them. This CDR3 comprises 14 residues. Germline V lookup: CDR1 MNHEY, CDR2 SMNVEV (reference sequence). The DNA for the CDR3 is TGTGCCAGCAGTTTTCGGGCGAAAACGGATACGCAGTATTTT. This sequence encodes CASSFRAKTDTQYF.

The chain is built from TRBV10-3 and TRBJ1-4; tentatively, D is TRBD1 (5 bases). Trimming shortened V by 0 bases and J by 4 bases, and 6 bases separated the two germline ends. Germline CDR1 ENHRY, CDR2 SYGVKD. This CDR3 has 14 residues. CDR3 coding DNA: TGTGCCATCAGTGAGTCAAGGGGTAATGAAAAACTGTTTTTT. It yields the protein CAISESRGNEKLFF.

This clonotype showed up just a few times. The CDR3 sequence is CASSSGATTEAFF. CDR3 DNA sequence: TGCGCCAGCAGCTCGGGGGCCACCACTGAAGCTTTCTTT. This chain uses TRBV5-1 with TRBJ1-1, with a weak D call TRBD1 (6 bases). The CDR3 loop spans 13 amino acids. Germline values: CDR1 SGHRS, CDR2 YFSETQ. V was trimmed by 3 bases and J by 4 bases, leaving 10 bases between them.

This clonotype is labeled medium-sized. V gene TRBV5-1 combines with J gene TRBJ2-2; 7 bases fit TRBD1. The CDR3 runs 14 residues. Germline trimming cut 4 bases from V and 4 bases from J; bases unmatched to any gene: 4. Germline lookup yields CDR1 SGHRS and CDR2 YFSETQ. In nucleotides, the CDR3 is TGCGCCAGCAGCCCACAGGGGCCCACCGGGGAGCTGTTTTTT. Its protein is CASSPQGPTGELFF.

This clonotype occurred a few times. The chain combines TRBV7-9 with TRBJ2-7; perhaps TRBD2 as D (6 bases). V was pared by 1 base and J by 2 bases, with 12 bases between. The CDR3 has 15 residues. The germline V gene encodes CDR1 SEHNR and CDR2 FQNEAQ (reference sequence). The CDR3 loop is CASSLGASVTYEQYF. CDR3 nucleotides: TGTGCCAGCAGCTTAGGGGCTAGCGTCACCTACGAGCAGTACTTC.

This clonotype was found a few times. The genes are TRBV30 and TRBJ1-2; possibly TRBD1 for D (5 bases). From germline, CDR1 is GTSNPN and CDR2 SVGIG (reference sequence). V gave up 0 bases and J gave up 0 bases, with 17 bases separating them. CDR3 length: 17 amino acids. This chain's CDR3 is CAWSVLDSEFSNYGYTF. In DNA, the CDR3 is TGTGCCTGGAGTGTACTCGACAGCGAGTTTTCTAACTATGGCTACACCTTC.